This T cell receptor (beta chain) was captured by sequencing in a study of CD8 T cells in ankylosing spondylitis. The study's findings and limits: A TCR beta motif of seven or eight highly homologous variants appeared characteristic of ankylosing spondylitis blood. Reported data indicate significant enrichment of disease-linked clones within matched ankylosing spondylitis synovial fluid.

Trimming removed 2 bases at V and 0 bases at J, with 17 bases between. CDR1 and CDR2 (germline): SGHVS, FNYEAQ. The CDR3 contains 18 residues. A note on this clonotype: Antigen specificity is unknown. A much larger clone is a single base away; this may be a read error.

Libraries for TCR beta were made by quantitative 5'-RACE with molecular barcodes. TCRdb reprocessed the 5' RACE reads via MiXCR and lists one record per CDR3 protein. The sample includes fewer than 550,000 distinct CDR3 sequences, about 5% seen only once; the top ten take under 4.5%. This rearrangement joins TRBV7-6 to TRBJ1-5; no clear D gene. Sequenced: blood, either unsorted or a sorted T cell fraction (not recorded which). The TCR originated in a male donor with ankylosing spondylitis. Here the CDR3 DNA reads TGTGCCAGCAGCTTAAAGGCTTCGACATACTATAGCAATCAGCCCCAGCATTTT. It codes for CASSLKASTYYSNQPQHF.